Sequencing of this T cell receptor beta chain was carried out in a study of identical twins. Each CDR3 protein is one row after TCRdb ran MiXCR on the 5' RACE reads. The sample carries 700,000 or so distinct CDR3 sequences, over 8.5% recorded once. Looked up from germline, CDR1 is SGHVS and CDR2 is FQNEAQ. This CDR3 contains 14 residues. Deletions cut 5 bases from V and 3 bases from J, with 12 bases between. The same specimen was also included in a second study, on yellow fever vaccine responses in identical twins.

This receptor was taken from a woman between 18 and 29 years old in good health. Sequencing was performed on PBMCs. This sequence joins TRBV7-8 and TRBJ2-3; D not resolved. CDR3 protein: CASSKERGTDTQYF. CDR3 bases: TGTGCCAGCAGCAAAGAGCGTGGGACAGATACGCAGTATTTT. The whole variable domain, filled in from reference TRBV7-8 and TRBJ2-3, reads GAGVSQSPRYKVAKRGQDVALRCDPISGHVSLFWYQQALGQGPEFLTYFQNEAQLDKSGLPSDRFFAERPEGSVSTLKIQRTQQEDSAVYLCASSKERGTDTQYFGPGTRLTVL.